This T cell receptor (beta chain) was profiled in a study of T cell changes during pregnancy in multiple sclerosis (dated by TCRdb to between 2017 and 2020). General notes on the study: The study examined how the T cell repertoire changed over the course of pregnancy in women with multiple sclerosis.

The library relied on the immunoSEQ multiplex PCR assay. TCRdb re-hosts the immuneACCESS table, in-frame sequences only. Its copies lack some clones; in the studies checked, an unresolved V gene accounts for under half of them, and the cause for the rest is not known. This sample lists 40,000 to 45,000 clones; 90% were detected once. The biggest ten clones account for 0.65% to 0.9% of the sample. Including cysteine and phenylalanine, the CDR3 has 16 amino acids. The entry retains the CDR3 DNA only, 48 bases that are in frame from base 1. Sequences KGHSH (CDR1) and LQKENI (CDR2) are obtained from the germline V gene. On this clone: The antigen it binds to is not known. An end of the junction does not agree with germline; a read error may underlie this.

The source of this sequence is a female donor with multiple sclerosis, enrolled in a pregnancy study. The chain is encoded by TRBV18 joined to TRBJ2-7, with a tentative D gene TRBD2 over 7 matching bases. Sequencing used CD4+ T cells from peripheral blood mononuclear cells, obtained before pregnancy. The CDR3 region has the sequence CASSPGGGGRSYEQYF. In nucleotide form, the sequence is TGTGCCAGCTCACCAGGCGGCGGGGGCCGCTCCTACGAGCAGTATTTC.